The table lists the clone carrying this T cell receptor beta chain with many counts. Its target is unknown. Production of TCR cDNA was by 5'RACE template switching, which also added a universal primer site and UMIs. TCRdb re-called the 5' RACE reads with MiXCR, one entry per CDR3 protein. This sample has about 73,000 distinct CDR3 sequences, with approximately 7.5% found just once. The entry originates in a study of T cells after yellow fever vaccination. Overall study results and limits: A limited proportion of clonotypes was detected within both the CD4 and CD8 compartments. Faster peaking, at day 5 versus 15, marked a secondary response that was weaker.

This CDR3 has 10 residues. The V and J ends lost 6 bases and 8 bases respectively, with 8 bases between them. The germline CDR1 and CDR2 sequences are SQVTM and ANQGSEA. The rearrangement joins TRBV29-1 to TRBJ2-1, with D possibly TRBD1 on 6 matching bases. The TCR sequence derives from a young man who received the YFV17D yellow fever vaccine. This material consisted of CD8+ T cells sorted from PBMCs, taken on the day of the yellow fever booster vaccination. The DNA for the CDR3 is TGCAGCGTGCACAGGGATGAGCAGTTCTTC. Translated, it gives CSVHRDEQFF.